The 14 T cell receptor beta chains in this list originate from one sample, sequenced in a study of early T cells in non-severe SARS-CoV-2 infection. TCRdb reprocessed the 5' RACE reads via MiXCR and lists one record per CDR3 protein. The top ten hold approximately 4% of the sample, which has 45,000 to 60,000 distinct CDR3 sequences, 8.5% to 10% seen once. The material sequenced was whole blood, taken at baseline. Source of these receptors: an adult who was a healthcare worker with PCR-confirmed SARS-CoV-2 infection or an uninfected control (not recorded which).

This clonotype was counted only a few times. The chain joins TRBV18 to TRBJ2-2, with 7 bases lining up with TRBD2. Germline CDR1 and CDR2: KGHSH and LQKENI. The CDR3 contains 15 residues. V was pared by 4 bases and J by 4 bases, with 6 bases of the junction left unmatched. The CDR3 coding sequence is TGTGCCAGCTCACTCCGGAGCGGGGTCACCGGGGAGCTGTTTTTT. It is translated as CASSLRSGVTGELFF.

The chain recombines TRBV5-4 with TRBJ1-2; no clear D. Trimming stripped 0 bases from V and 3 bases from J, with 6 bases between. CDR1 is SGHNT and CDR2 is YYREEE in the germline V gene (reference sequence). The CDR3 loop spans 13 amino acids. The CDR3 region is CASSLDLHYGYTF. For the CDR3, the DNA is TGTGCCAGCAGCTTGGATTTGCACTATGGCTACACCTTC. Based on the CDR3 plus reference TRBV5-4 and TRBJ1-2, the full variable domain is ETGVTQSPTHLIKTRGQQVTLRCSSQSGHNTVSWYQQALGQGPQFIFQYYREEENGRGNFPPRFSGLQFPNYSSELNVNALELDDSALYLCASSLDLHYGYTFGSGTRLTVV.

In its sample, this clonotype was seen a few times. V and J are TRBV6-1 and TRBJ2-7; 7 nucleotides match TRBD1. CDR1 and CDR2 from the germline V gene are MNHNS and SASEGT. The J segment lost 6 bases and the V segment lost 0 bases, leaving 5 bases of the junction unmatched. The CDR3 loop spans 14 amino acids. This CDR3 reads CASSEAAAGGEQYF. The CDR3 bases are TGTGCCAGCAGTGAAGCCGCAGCAGGGGGCGAGCAGTACTTC.

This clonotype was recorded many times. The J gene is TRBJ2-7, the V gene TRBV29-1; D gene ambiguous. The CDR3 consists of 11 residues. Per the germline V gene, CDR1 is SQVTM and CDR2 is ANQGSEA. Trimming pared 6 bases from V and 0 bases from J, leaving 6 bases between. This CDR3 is CSVLHSYEQYF. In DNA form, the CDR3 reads TGCAGCGTGCTCCACTCCTACGAGCAGTACTTC.

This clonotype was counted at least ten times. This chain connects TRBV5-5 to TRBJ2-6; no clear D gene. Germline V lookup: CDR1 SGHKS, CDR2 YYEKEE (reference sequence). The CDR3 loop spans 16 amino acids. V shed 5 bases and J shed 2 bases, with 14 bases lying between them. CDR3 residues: CASSSATGPGANVLTF. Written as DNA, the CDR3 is TGTGCCAGCAGTTCAGCCACGGGCCCTGGGGCCAACGTCCTGACTTTC.

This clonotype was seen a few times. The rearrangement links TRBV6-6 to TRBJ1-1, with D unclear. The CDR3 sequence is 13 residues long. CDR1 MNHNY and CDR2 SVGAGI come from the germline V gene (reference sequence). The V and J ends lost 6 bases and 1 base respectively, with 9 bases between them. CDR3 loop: CASSIVTNTEAFF. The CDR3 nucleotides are TGTGCCAGCAGCATTGTGACGAACACTGAAGCTTTCTTT.

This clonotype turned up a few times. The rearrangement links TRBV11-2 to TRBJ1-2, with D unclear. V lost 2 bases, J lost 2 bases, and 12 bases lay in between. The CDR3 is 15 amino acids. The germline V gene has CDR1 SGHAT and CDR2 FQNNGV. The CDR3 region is CASSLSSPGNYGYTF. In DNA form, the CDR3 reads TGTGCCAGCAGCTTAAGTTCTCCGGGAAACTATGGCTACACCTTC.

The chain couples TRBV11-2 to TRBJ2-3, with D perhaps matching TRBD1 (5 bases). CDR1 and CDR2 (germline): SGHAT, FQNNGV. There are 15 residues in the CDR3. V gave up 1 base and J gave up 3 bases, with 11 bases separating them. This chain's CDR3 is CASSLATERTDTQYF. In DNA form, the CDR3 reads TGTGCCAGCAGCTTAGCGACAGAAAGAACAGATACGCAGTATTTT.

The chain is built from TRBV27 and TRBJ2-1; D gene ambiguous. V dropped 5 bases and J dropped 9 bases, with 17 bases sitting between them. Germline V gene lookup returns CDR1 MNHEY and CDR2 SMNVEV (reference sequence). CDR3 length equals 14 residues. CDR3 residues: CASSPFSARVEQFF. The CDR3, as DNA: TGTGCCAGCAGTCCCTTCAGTGCCCGTGTTGAGCAGTTCTTC.

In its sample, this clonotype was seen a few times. For the CDR3, the DNA is TGTGCCAGCAGTTTAGGCAGGACCTACGAGCAGTACTTC. It yields the protein CASSLGRTYEQYF. The rearrangement uses TRBV27 and TRBJ2-7; no clear D. The CDR3 is 13 amino acids. The V end was cut by 2 bases, the J end by 2 bases, with 7 bases between. Germline V CDR1 and CDR2: MNHEY, SMNVEV (reference sequence).

As DNA, the CDR3 is TGTGCCAGCAGCTTACAGGGGGCGGCCGGGGAGCTGTTTTTT. Protein sequence: CASSLQGAAGELFF. The chain couples TRBV7-6 to TRBJ2-2; the match to TRBD1 covers 8 bases. There are 14 residues in the CDR3. Trimming took 2 bases from V and 6 from J; bases not matched to a gene: 2. The V gene's germline CDR1 is SGHVS and CDR2 FNYEAQ.

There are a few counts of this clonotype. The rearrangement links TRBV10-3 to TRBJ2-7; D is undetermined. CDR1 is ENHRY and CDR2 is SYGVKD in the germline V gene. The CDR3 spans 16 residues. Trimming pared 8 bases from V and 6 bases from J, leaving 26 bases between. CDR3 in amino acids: CAIGSSGPLSWGEQYF. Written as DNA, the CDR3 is TGTGCCATCGGCAGCTCAGGACCCCTTTCCTGGGGCGAGCAGTACTTC.

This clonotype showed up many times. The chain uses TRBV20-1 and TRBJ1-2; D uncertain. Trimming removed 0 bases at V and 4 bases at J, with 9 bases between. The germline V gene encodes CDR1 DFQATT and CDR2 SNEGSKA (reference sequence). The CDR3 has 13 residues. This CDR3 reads CSARDRLGYGYTF. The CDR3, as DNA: TGCAGTGCTAGAGACCGACTGGGCTATGGCTACACCTTC.

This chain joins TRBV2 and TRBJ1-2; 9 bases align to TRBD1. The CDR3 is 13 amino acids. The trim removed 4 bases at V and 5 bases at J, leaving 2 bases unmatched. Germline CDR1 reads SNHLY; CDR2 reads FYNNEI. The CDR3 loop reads CASSAGTGYGYTF. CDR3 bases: TGTGCCAGCAGTGCGGGGACAGGGTATGGCTACACCTTC.